The next 9 T cell receptor beta chains were all read from a single sample in a study of regulatory T cells in long-lasting Graves disease. Time point noted: persistent/refractory GD, antithyroid drugs over 5 years with positive TRAb. RNA isolated from PBMCs was used to make the TCR library. Sequencing libraries for TCR beta were prepared with iRepertoire HTBI primers and Arm-PCR of CDR3 regions. MiXCR, run by TCRdb on the multiplex PCR reads, gives a single entry per CDR3 protein. There are 700,000 or so distinct CDR3 sequences in the sample; about 32% occur only once, and roughly 40% lies in the top ten. The specimen comprised peripheral blood mononuclear cells (PBMCs), sampled when the disease was refractory, from a patient treated with antithyroid drugs. These receptors were collected from a female donor with Graves disease.

This clonotype was counted only a few times. The chain recombines TRBV12-3 or TRBV12-4 with TRBJ1-4; no definite D call. The CDR3 has 18 amino acids. The germline V and J ends were trimmed by 4 bases and 7 bases, with 25 bases remaining between them. The CDR3 DNA sequence: TGTGCCAGCAGTTCTTGGACCGGGCCCTCCTTGAGAAGTGAAAAACTGTTTTTT. Translating gives CASSSWTGPSLRSEKLFF.

The sample holds many counts of this clonotype. This chain uses TRBV28 with TRBJ1-2, with 7 bases aligning to TRBD1. Germline V gene data show CDR1 as MDHEN and CDR2 as SYDVKM. This CDR3 is built from 13 residues. The V and J ends lost 6 bases and 4 bases, in that order; junction bases with no gene match: 5. The CDR3 DNA reads TGTGCCAGCAGGGGGACAGACGTCTATGGCTACACCTTC. As protein: CASRGTDVYGYTF.

The chain uses TRBV30 and TRBJ2-7; D uncertain. V lost 0 bases to trimming and J lost 7 bases, with 16 bases between them. This CDR3 spans 14 amino acids. CDR1 and CDR2 from the germline V gene are GTSNPN and SVGIG (reference sequence). The CDR3 loop reads CAWSVSAVQWEQYF. Written as DNA, the CDR3 is TGTGCCTGGAGTGTTAGTGCGGTCCAGTGGGAGCAGTACTTC.

Concerning this clonotype itself: A clone one base away is much larger, so this may be a read error. CDR3 sequence: CASSLGQVNTGELFF. Here the CDR3 DNA reads TGTGCCAGCAGCTTGGGACAGGTGAACACCGGGGAGCTGTTTTTT. The J gene is TRBJ2-2, the V gene TRBV14; 8 nucleotides align to TRBD1. The V gene's germline CDR1 is SGHDN and CDR2 FVKESK. This CDR3 contains 15 residues. J was trimmed by 1 base and V by 5 bases; bases with no gene match: 3.

The CDR3 loop reads CASSLDGWVNQPQHF. CDR3 nucleotides: TGTGCCAGCAGCTTGGACGGATGGGTCAATCAGCCCCAGCATTTT. The chain uses TRBV11-2 and TRBJ1-5; D unclear. Trimming shortened V by 3 bases and J by 3 bases, and 12 bases separated the two germline ends. Germline CDR1 SGHAT, CDR2 FQNNGV. The CDR3 runs 15 residues.

This clonotype was seen at least ten times. The chain links TRBV6-1 to TRBJ2-5; D gene uncertain. This CDR3 is 14 amino acids long. Between the trimmed V and J ends, which lost 1 base and 1 base, there was a span of 7 bases. Looked up from germline, CDR1 is MNHNS and CDR2 is SASEGT. This CDR3 reads CASSEGTAQETQYF. The CDR3 bases are TGTGCCAGCAGTGAAGGTACAGCCCAAGAGACCCAGTACTTC.

The chain has TRBV24-1 and TRBJ2-1; D is perhaps TRBD1 (5 bases). Per germline, CDR1 KGHDR and CDR2 SFDVKD. This CDR3 region has 15 residues. V was shortened by 3 bases and J by 7 bases, with 15 bases between the two germline ends. CDR3 amino acids: CATSDARAKVNEQFF. The CDR3 coding sequence is TGTGCCACCAGTGATGCCAGGGCCAAAGTAAATGAGCAGTTCTTC.

This clonotype has a handful of counts. The rearrangement links TRBV28 to TRBJ1-2; D not resolved. The CDR3 consists of 16 residues. V dropped 6 bases and J dropped 1 base, with 18 bases sitting between them. Germline V gene data show CDR1 as MDHEN and CDR2 as SYDVKM. The CDR3 DNA reads TGTGCCAGCAGCTTCAGTGTGGCTAGTAATAACTATGGCTACACCTTC. As protein: CASSFSVASNNYGYTF.

There are a few counts of this clonotype. CDR3 DNA: TGTGCCAGCCGTTCGAGCAGGGGGAGCAACAATGAGCAGTTCTTC. Its protein is CASRSSRGSNNEQFF. The chain couples TRBV28 to TRBJ2-1; 7 bases are a match to TRBD1. CDR1 and CDR2 (germline): MDHEN, SYDVKM. The CDR3 has 15 residues. V was pared by 8 bases and J by 5 bases, with 12 bases of the junction left unmatched.